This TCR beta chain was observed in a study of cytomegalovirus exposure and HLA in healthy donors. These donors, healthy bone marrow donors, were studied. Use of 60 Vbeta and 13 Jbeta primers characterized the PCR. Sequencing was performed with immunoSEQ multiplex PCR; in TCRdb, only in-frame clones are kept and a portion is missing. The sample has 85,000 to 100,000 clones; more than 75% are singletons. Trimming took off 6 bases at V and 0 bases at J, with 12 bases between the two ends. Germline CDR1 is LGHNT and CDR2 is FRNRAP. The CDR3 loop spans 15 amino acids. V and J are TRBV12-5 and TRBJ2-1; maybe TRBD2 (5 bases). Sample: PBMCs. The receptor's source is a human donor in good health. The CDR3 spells CASGPTGNSYNEQFF. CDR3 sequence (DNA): TGTGCTAGTGGCCCCACCGGGAACTCCTACAATGAGCAGTTCTTC. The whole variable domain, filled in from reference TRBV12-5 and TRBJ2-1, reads DARVTQTPRHKVTEMGQEVTMRCQPILGHNTVFWYRQTMMQGLELLAYFRNRAPLDDSGMPKDRFSAEMPDATLATLKIQPSEPRDSAVYFCASGPTGNSYNEQFFGPGTRLTVL.